This T cell receptor (beta chain) stems from a study of CD8+ T cells in alopecia areata. This clone was recorded only once. As to treatment: oral pan-JAK inhibitor, 5-10 mg twice daily. Extracted RNA was reverse transcribed, and the resulting cDNA served as sequencing template. Measured with immunoSEQ multiplex PCR; TCRdb has only the in-frame clones, and not every one. This table holds about 140,000 clones, roughly nine tenths found once. CDR3 length: 14 residues. The V and J ends lost 5 bases and 10 bases, in that order; junction bases with no gene match: 13. Germline V CDR1 and CDR2: MDHEN, SYDVKM. The sample here was CD8+ T cells sorted from blood, taken at week 4, from a patient treated with tofacitinib. The chain uses TRBV28 and TRBJ2-7, with TRBD1 matching 8 bases. The sequence was collected from a human donor with alopecia areata. The CDR3 sequence: CASSPRTGPGPQYF. The DNA of the CDR3 is TGTGCCAGCAGTCCCCGGACAGGGCCCGGGCCCCAGTACTTC.